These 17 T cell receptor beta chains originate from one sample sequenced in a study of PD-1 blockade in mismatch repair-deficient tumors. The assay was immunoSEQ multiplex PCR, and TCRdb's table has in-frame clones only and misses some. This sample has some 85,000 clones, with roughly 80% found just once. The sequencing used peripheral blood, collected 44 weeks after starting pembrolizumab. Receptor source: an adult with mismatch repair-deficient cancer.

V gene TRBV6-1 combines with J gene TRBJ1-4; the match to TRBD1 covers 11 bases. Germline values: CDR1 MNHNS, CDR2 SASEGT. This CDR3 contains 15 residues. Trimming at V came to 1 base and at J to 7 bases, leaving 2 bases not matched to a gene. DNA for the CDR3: TGTGCCAGCAGTGAAGGGACAGGGGGCTTTGAAAAACTGTTTTTT. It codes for CASSEGTGGFEKLFF.

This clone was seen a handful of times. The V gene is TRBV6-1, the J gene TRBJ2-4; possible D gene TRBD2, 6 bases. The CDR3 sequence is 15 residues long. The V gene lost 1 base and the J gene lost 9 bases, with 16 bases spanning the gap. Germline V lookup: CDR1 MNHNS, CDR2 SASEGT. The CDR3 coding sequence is TGTGCCAGCAGTGAAGGCCCCTCTGCGGGGAGCATTCAGTACTTC. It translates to CASSEGPSAGSIQYF.

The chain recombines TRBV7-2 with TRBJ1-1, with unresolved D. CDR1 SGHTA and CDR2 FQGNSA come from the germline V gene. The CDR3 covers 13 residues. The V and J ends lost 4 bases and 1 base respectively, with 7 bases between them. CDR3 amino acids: CASSSLPNTEAFF. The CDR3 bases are TGTGCCAGCAGCTCCCTGCCGAACACTGAAGCTTTCTTT.

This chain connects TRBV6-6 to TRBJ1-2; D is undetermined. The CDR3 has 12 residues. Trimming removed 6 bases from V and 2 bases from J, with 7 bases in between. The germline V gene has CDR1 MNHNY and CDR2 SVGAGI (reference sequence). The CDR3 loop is CASRPENYGYTF. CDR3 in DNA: TGTGCCAGCAGACCAGAGAACTATGGCTACACCTTC.

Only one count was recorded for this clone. CDR3 nucleotides: TGTGCCAGCAGTTTATCGTTAGAGAACACTGAAGCTTTCTTT. Translating gives CASSLSLENTEAFF. This sequence joins TRBV27 and TRBJ1-1; D uncertain. CDR1 is MNHEY, CDR2 SMNVEV, per germline (reference sequence). V shed 0 bases and J shed 1 base, with 6 bases lying between them. The CDR3 has 14 residues.

The CDR3 spells CASARTSGRVNEQYF. CDR3 DNA sequence: TGTGCCAGCGCCCGGACTAGCGGGAGAGTGAACGAGCAGTACTTC. The chain combines TRBV7-2 with TRBJ2-7; 13 nucleotides line up with TRBD2. The J segment lost 5 bases and the V segment lost 8 bases, leaving 9 bases of the junction unmatched. This CDR3 is built from 15 residues. Per the germline V gene, CDR1 is SGHTA and CDR2 is FQGNSA.

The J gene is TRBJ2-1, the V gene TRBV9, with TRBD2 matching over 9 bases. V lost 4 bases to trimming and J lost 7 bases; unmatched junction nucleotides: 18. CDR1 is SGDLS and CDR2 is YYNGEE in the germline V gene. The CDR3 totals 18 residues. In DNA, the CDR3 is TGTGCCAGCAGCTCGAATCTATTTAGCGGGAGTACCCCTAATGAGCAGTTCTTC. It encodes CASSSNLFSGSTPNEQFF.

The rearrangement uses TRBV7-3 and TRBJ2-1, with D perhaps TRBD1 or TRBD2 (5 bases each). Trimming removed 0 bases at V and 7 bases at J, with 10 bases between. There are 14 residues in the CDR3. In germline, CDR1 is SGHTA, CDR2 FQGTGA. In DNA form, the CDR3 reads TGTGCCAGCAGCTTAACGGCCTGGGGGAATGAGCAGTTCTTC. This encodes CASSLTAWGNEQFF.

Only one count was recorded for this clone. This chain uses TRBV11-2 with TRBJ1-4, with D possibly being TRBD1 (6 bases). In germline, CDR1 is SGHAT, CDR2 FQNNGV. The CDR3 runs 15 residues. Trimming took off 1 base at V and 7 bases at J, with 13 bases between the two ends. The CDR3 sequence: CASSLAQQGFEKLFF. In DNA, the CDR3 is TGTGCCAGCAGCTTAGCACAACAGGGCTTTGAAAAACTGTTTTTT.

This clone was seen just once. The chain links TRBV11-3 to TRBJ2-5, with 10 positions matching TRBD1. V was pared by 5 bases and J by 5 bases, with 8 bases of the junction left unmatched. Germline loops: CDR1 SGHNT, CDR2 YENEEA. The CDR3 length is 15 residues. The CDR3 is CASSIGTGDRETQYF. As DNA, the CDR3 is TGTGCCAGCAGCATCGGGACAGGGGATCGCGAGACCCAGTACTTC.

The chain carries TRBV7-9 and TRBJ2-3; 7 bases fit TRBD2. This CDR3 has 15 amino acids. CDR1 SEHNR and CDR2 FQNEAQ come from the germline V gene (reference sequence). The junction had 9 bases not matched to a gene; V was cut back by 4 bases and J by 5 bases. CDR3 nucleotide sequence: TGTGCCAGCAGCTCGGGGGGAGGTGGGGGAGATACGCAGTATTTT. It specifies CASSSGGGGGDTQYF.

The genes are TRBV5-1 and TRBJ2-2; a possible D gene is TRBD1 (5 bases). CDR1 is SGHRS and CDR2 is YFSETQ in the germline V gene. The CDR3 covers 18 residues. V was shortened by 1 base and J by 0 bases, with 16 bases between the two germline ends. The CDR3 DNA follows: TGCGCCAGCAGCTTGAACCTAAGGGGTTTCTCGAACACCGGGGAGCTGTTTTTT. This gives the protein CASSLNLRGFSNTGELFF.

CDR3 region: CASSEIGTAGKGGYTF. CDR3 DNA sequence: TGTGCCAGCAGTGAAATAGGGACAGCGGGAAAAGGTGGCTACACCTTC. The chain couples TRBV6-1 to TRBJ1-2; 7 bases are shared with TRBD1. Germline V lookup: CDR1 MNHNS, CDR2 SASEGT. The CDR3 sequence is 16 residues long. The V segment lost 2 bases and the J segment 7 bases; nucleotides outside the gene matches: 13.

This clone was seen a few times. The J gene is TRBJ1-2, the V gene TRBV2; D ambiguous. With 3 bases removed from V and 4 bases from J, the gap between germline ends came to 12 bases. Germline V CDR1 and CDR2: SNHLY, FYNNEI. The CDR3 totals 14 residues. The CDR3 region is CASSDNVYPYGYTF. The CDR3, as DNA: TGTGCCAGCAGTGACAATGTATACCCCTATGGCTACACCTTC.

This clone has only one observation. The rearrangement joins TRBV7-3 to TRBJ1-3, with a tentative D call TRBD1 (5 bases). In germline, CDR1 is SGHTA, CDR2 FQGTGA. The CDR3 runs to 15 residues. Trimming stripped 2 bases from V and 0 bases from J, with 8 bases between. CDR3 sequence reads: CASSLFGGSGNTIYF. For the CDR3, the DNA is TGTGCCAGCAGCTTATTCGGGGGCTCTGGAAACACCATATATTTT.

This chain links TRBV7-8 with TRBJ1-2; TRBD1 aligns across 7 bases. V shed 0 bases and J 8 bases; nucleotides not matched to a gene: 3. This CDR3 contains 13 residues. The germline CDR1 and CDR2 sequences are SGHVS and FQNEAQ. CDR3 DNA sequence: TGTGCCAGCAGCTTAGCGACAGGGATAGGCTACACCTTC. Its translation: CASSLATGIGYTF. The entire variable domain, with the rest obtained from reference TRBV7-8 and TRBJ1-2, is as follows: GAGVSQSPRYKVAKRGQDVALRCDPISGHVSLFWYQQALGQGPEFLTYFQNEAQLDKSGLPSDRFFAERPEGSVSTLKIQRTQQEDSAVYLCASSLATGIGYTFGSGTRLTVV.

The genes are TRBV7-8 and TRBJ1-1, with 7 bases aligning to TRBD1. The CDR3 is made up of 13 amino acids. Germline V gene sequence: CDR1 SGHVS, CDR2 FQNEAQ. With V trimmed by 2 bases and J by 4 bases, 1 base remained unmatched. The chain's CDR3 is CASSLQGGTEAFF. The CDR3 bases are TGTGCCAGCAGCTTACAGGGGGGCACTGAAGCTTTCTTT. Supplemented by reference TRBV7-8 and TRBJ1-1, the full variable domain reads GAGVSQSPRYKVAKRGQDVALRCDPISGHVSLFWYQQALGQGPEFLTYFQNEAQLDKSGLPSDRFFAERPEGSVSTLKIQRTQQEDSAVYLCASSLQGGTEAFFGQGTRLTVV.